This record covers a single T cell receptor (beta chain). The target of this receptor is not known. Base-call qualities are not available, and no considerably larger clone is one nucleotide away. This specimen belongs to a study of early stage breast cancer tumors (dated by TCRdb to 2017 to 2019). Some background on the complete study: Of the roughly 17 invasive breast tumors, approximately 11 were found to be estrogen receptor-positive, progesterone receptor-positive and HER2-negative. On average, each sample got around 10-fold read coverage. Across all samples, 2.5 million to 3 million templates representing about 1 million unique clonotypes were detected. About 70% of the 12 ER+/PR+/HER2- tumors were invasive ductal carcinomas, while the other four were invasive lobular carcinomas.

Each sample was amplified in two independent genomic DNA replicates, using approximately 0.5 ug for blood and around 1.5 ug for tumor or normal breast. Following the manufacturer's instructions, the ImmunoSeq Intro kit was used to carry out TCRB sequencing on genomic DNA. Multiplex PCR was run for around 33 cycles using proprietary primers and spike-in control sequences for absolute quantification. Single-end 150-bp reads were used to sequence an 87-bp fragment spanning the CDR3 plus the flanking V and J genes. Each lane of an Illumina MiSeq using version 3.0 chemistry carried seven multiplexed samples, with two replicates per sample. The paper's data handling went like this. Raw data were processed by the vendor's proprietary pipeline, with both replicates merged into one result per sample. Productive rearrangements sharing the V-gene family, CDR3 amino acid sequence and J-gene segment were defined as clonotypes. Clonality was calculated as 1 minus the normalized Shannon entropy (Pielou evenness) of TCRB abundances. To estimate T cell density, the total number of templates was divided by the number of input cells, which was inferred from the amount of DNA input. Recon was used with default parameters to estimate total repertoire diversity and clonality. Clonotypes with over 0.1% abundance in tumor and at least 32-fold higher abundance in tumor than in normal breast were defined as tumor-enriched. Here the immuneACCESS table is served through TCRdb, limited to in-frame sequences with V and J called. Missing clones are a known gap in these copies; in checked studies unresolved V genes cover under half, and the rest lacks a known reason. That table gives V, J and clone size, and the DNA gave D and trimming. A total of about 25,000 clones appear in this sample, around 70% of them only once. Together, the top ten hold over 9.5% of the sample.

Broader findings and caveats from the paper: Enriched TCRB sequences shared across patients were mostly commonly generated sequences, unlikely to play an important role in the tumor microenvironment. Because the cohort was small, analysis by tumor subtype was not possible. Chain pairing and functional markers such as CD4, CD8 and FOXP3 were missed by bulk genomic DNA sequencing of unsorted cells. Compared with adjacent normal breast tissue, tumors had roughly 2.5-fold higher T cell density and higher clonality. Repertoires from blood and normal breast were more alike than repertoires from blood and tumor, and in 14 of 16 patients, comparing each tissue with blood separated tumor from normal.

From its cysteine to its phenylalanine, the CDR3 spans 16 amino acids. Left in the record is the CDR3 DNA by itself, 48 bases read in frame from the first base. V is trimmed back by 2 bases and J by 0 bases, and the junction contains 5 bases that no gene match accounts for. From a lookup of the germline V gene, CDR1 and CDR2 are SGHTA and FQGNSA. Dicing about 20-50 mg of tumor tissue typically produced more than 2.5 ug of DNA. The study profiled bulk TCR beta-chain repertoires in matched peripheral blood, tumor and adjacent normal breast tissue taken from over 15 patients with early-stage breast cancer. After resection, visually identified tumor tissue was excised and placed in prechilled RNAlater. A TissueLyser II was used to homogenize diced tumor tissue (roughly 20-55 mg) in RLTplus buffer containing beta-mercaptoethanol and antifoaming agent. Genomic DNA was extracted with the Qiagen AllPrep DNA/RNA Mini kit.

Recombination connected TRBV7-2 to TRBJ1-2, and 8 bases in between align with TRBD1. The origin of this receptor is a person in their sixties with breast cancer. The sequenced sample consisted of breast tumor tissue. The DNA sequence follows: TGTGCCAGCAGCTTACTGGGGACAGGATCTAACTATGGCTACACCTTC. Translated, this is CASSLLGTGSNYGYTF.